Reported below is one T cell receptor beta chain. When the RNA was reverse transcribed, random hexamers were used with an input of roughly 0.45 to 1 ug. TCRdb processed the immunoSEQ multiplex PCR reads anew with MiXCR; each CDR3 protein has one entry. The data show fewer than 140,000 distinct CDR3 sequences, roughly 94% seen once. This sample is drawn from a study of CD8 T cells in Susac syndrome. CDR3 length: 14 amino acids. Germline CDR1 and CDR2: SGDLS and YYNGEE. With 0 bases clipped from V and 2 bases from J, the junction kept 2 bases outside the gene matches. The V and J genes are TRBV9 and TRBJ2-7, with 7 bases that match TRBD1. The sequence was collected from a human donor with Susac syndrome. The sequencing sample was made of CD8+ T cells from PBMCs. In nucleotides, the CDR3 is TGTGCCAGCAGCGTAGGGGACAGCCCCTACGAGCAGTACTTC. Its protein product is CASSVGDSPYEQYF.